The 29 T cell receptor beta chains in this list originate from one sample, sequenced in a study of cytomegalovirus exposure and HLA in healthy donors. It was with 60 Vbeta and 13 Jbeta primers that the PCR ran. TCRdb keeps only in-frame clones here, not all; method: immunoSEQ multiplex PCR. The table records about 190,000 clones, 81% of them present only once. The specimen sequenced was PBMCs. All receptors come from a man aged 50-59 years in good health and CMV-seronegative.

The rearrangement joins TRBV4-1 to TRBJ2-2, with TRBD2 identical over 7 bases. This CDR3 has 17 residues. Germline-derived CDR1 and CDR2 are MGHRA and YSYEKL. Germline trimming cut 4 bases from V and 4 bases from J; bases unmatched to any gene: 12. The CDR3 is CASSPFTGGGSTGELFF. The CDR3 region has the DNA TGCGCCAGCAGCCCCTTTACCGGCGGGGGTAGCACCGGGGAGCTGTTTTTT.

The rearrangement joins TRBV9 to TRBJ1-2; 10 positions agree with TRBD1. The germline CDR1 and CDR2 sequences are SGDLS and YYNGEE. This CDR3 spans 16 amino acids. Unmatched junction bases numbered 11, after V lost 4 bases and J lost 5 bases. Here the CDR3 reads CASSSDDRGRVYGYTF. CDR3 nucleotide sequence: TGTGCCAGCAGCTCAGACGACAGGGGGCGGGTGTATGGCTACACCTTC.

The chain has TRBV4-1 and TRBJ1-2; 7 bases fit TRBD1. The germline CDR1 and CDR2 sequences are MGHRA and YSYEKL. The ends lost 3 bases at V and 7 bases at J; junction bases unmatched: 17. This CDR3 spans 17 amino acids. CDR3 DNA sequence: TGCGCCAGCAGCCATATGAGAACGACAGGGTTTGAGGTTGGCTACACCTTC. Residues: CASSHMRTTGFEVGYTF.

The rearrangement links TRBV19 to TRBJ2-3; D is possibly TRBD2 (5 bases). The CDR3 is made up of 14 amino acids. Germline lookup yields CDR1 LNHDA and CDR2 SQIVND (reference sequence). V lost 6 bases and J 3 bases, leaving 13 bases between the germline ends. Here the CDR3 DNA reads TGTGCCAGTAGATCGGTCGGGGTTACAGATACGCAGTATTTT. Translated, it gives CASRSVGVTDTQYF. The whole variable domain, remainder taken from reference TRBV19 and TRBJ2-3, is DGGITQSPKYLFRKEGQNVTLSCEQNLNHDAMYWYRQDPGQGLRLIYYSQIVNDFQKGDIAEGYSVSREKKESFPLTVTSAQKNPTAFYLCASRSVGVTDTQYFGPGTRLTVL.

As for this clone: The sample holds other DNA sequences that translate to the same CDR3. This sequence joins TRBV5-1 and TRBJ2-5, with 7 bases aligning to TRBD1. From germline, CDR1 is SGHRS and CDR2 YFSETQ. V was clipped by 1 base and J by 4 bases; unmatched bases: 4. CDR3 length equals 14 residues. In DNA form, the CDR3 reads TGCGCCAGCAGCTTGCGGGACAGCCGAGAGACCCAGTACTTC. This codes for CASSLRDSRETQYF.

This clone has only a few counts. The gene calls are TRBV6-1 and TRBJ2-2, with D tentatively TRBD1 (5 bases). The CDR3 has 15 amino acids. Trimming removed 4 bases at V and 4 bases at J, with 13 bases between. Germline CDR1 and CDR2: MNHNS and SASEGT. CDR3: CASSGARASTGELFF. CDR3 coding DNA: TGTGCCAGCAGTGGGGCCAGGGCGAGCACCGGGGAGCTGTTTTTT.

This chain uses TRBV4-3 with TRBJ1-5; 8 bases are shared with TRBD1. Germline V lookup: CDR1 LGHNA, CDR2 YSLEER. Trimming took 0 bases from V and 5 from J; bases not matched to a gene: 6. The CDR3 is made up of 16 amino acids. The CDR3 sequence is CASSQDSTGGYQPQHF. The CDR3 DNA reads as TGCGCCAGCAGCCAAGATTCAACAGGGGGGTATCAGCCCCAGCATTTT.

The V gene is TRBV9, the J gene TRBJ2-5; 9 bases are a match to TRBD1. Per germline, CDR1 SGDLS and CDR2 YYNGEE. The CDR3 has 14 residues. V was pared by 4 bases and J by 4 bases, with 5 bases of the junction left unmatched. In DNA, the CDR3 is TGTGCCAGCAGCCTCGGGACAGGGCGAGAGACCCAGTACTTC. It codes for CASSLGTGRETQYF.

This chain joins TRBV19 and TRBJ2-7; 8 nucleotides align to TRBD1. The CDR3 runs 15 residues. With 4 bases clipped from V and 2 bases from J, the junction kept 7 bases outside the gene matches. Looked up from germline, CDR1 is LNHDA and CDR2 is SQIVND (reference sequence). The CDR3 is CASSTPGTGAYEQYF. The CDR3 region has the DNA TGTGCCAGTAGTACACCCGGGACAGGTGCCTACGAGCAGTACTTC.

The rearrangement links TRBV4-1 to TRBJ2-1; TRBD2 matches at 10 bases. Germline CDR1 is MGHRA and CDR2 is YSYEKL. The ends lost 0 bases at V and 8 bases at J; junction bases unmatched: 7. This CDR3 is built from 16 residues. CDR3 nucleotide sequence: TGCGCCAGCAGCCAAGAACGAGCGGGGGGGCGTTATGAGCAGTTCTTC. Translation gives CASSQERAGGRYEQFF.

This chain links TRBV5-1 with TRBJ1-4, with D possibly matching TRBD1 (5 bases). Germline CDR1 reads SGHRS; CDR2 reads YFSETQ. The CDR3 totals 12 residues. V lost 1 base and J lost 8, with 6 bases in between. The CDR3 here is CASSLTGEKLFF. The CDR3 DNA is TGCGCCAGCAGCTTGACAGGCGAAAAACTGTTTTTT.

This rearrangement joins TRBV29-1 to TRBJ1-2; a weak D match, TRBD1 (5 bases). The germline gives CDR1 SQVTM, CDR2 ANQGSEA. The CDR3 consists of 12 residues. Between the trimmed V and J ends, which lost 3 bases and 8 bases, there was a span of 13 bases. CDR3 residues: CSVEMGGRGYTF. DNA for the CDR3: TGCAGCGTTGAGATGGGGGGTAGAGGCTACACCTTC.

This chain uses TRBV18 with TRBJ1-4, with TRBD1 matching over 8 bases. Germline V gene data show CDR1 as KGHSH and CDR2 as LQKENI. Trimming took 6 bases from V and 6 from J; bases not matched to a gene: 3. The CDR3 is 13 residues long. The CDR3 here is CASSGQGYEKLFF. CDR3 DNA sequence: TGTGCCAGCTCTGGACAGGGATATGAAAAACTGTTTTTT.

This chain links TRBV15 with TRBJ1-1; D unclear. Germline CDR1 is LNHNV and CDR2 is YYDKDF (reference sequence). This CDR3 region has 15 residues. The ends were cut back, 0 bases at V and 4 bases at J, with 12 bases in the middle. CDR3 sequence (DNA): TGTGCCACCAGCAGAGATCGGCAGCGGGGCACTGAAGCTTTCTTT. This sequence encodes CATSRDRQRGTEAFF.

This clone was seen a handful of times. The chain recombines TRBV7-2 with TRBJ1-2, with TRBD1 identical over 7 bases. The CDR3 is 13 residues long. The germline V gene has CDR1 SGHTA and CDR2 FQGNSA. Trimming at V came to 6 bases and at J to 7 bases, leaving 8 bases not matched to a gene. The CDR3 region is CASSPTGLRGYTF. The CDR3 nucleotides are TGTGCCAGCAGTCCGACAGGGCTCCGTGGCTACACCTTC.

The chain uses TRBV4-3 and TRBJ1-3; D perhaps matches TRBD1 (6 bases). Trimming left V 0 bases short and J 3 bases short, with 12 bases between. The V gene's germline CDR1 is LGHNA and CDR2 YSLEER. This CDR3 region has 16 residues. The CDR3 nucleotides read TGCGCCAGCAGCCAAGATCTGGGGGCAGGTGGAAACACCATATATTTT. As protein: CASSQDLGAGGNTIYF.

The gene calls are TRBV27 and TRBJ2-7; weak D call: TRBD2 (6 bases). The CDR3 is 16 amino acids. Trimming left V 5 bases short and J 5 bases short, with 22 bases between. Germline CDR1 is MNHEY and CDR2 is SMNVEV (reference sequence). CDR3 loop: CASSPLGMGTGDEQYF. CDR3 bases: TGTGCCAGCAGTCCCCTAGGTATGGGGACTGGGGACGAGCAGTACTTC.

This sequence joins TRBV6-5 and TRBJ1-3; D not resolved. CDR1 is MNHEY, CDR2 SVGAGI, per germline. Trimming shortened V by 6 bases and J by 4 bases, and 13 bases separated the two germline ends. The CDR3 sequence is 14 residues long. The CDR3 DNA reads TGTGCCAGCAGCCGCGGGATGCAAGGAAACACCATATATTTT. This sequence encodes CASSRGMQGNTIYF.

The chain carries TRBV27 and TRBJ2-7; 11 bases are shared with TRBD1. V was pared by 8 bases and J by 5 bases, with 2 bases of the junction left unmatched. Germline V CDR1 and CDR2: MNHEY, SMNVEV (reference sequence). CDR3 length equals 12 residues. The CDR3 nucleotides are TGTGCCAGCCGGGACAGGGGGAACGAGCAGTACTTC. Amino acids: CASRDRGNEQYF.

The chain combines TRBV18 with TRBJ2-1, with 8 bases matching TRBD1. Trimming cost V 7 bases and J 9 bases; bases outside gene matches: 8. The germline V gene encodes CDR1 KGHSH and CDR2 LQKENI. This CDR3 spans 13 amino acids. The DNA of the CDR3 is TGTGCCAGCTATCTGACAGGGGAAGGTGAGCAGTTCTTC. Translating gives CASYLTGEGEQFF.

CDR3 region: CASSLGGQVSTGELFF. The CDR3 DNA reads TGTGCCAGCAGCTTGGGGGGACAGGTTAGCACCGGGGAGCTGTTTTTT. The V call is TRBV5-6, the J call TRBJ2-2, with 8 bases matching TRBD1. The CDR3 is 16 amino acids. V shed 0 bases, J shed 4 bases, and the junction held 5 bases outside the gene matches. CDR1 SGHDT and CDR2 YYEEEE come from the germline V gene.

The table lists this clone with a few counts. The chain links TRBV2 to TRBJ2-6, with D possibly TRBD1 on 6 matching bases. Germline-derived CDR1 and CDR2 are SNHLY and FYNNEI. This CDR3 region has 16 residues. V was pared by 7 bases and J by 0 bases, with 13 bases between. CDR3 sequence (DNA): TGTGCCAGCATAGGACAGACGAGCTCTGGGGCCAACGTCCTGACTTTC. Protein sequence: CASIGQTSSGANVLTF. Drawing the rest from reference TRBV2 and TRBJ2-6, the complete variable domain is EPEVTQTPSHQVTQMGQEVILRCVPISNHLYFYWYRQILGQKVEFLVSFYNNEISEKSEIFDDQFSVERPDGSNFTLKIRSTKLEDSAMYFCASIGQTSSGANVLTFGAGSRLTVL.

This chain connects TRBV11-2 to TRBJ1-6, with 7 bases lining up with TRBD1. Germline V lookup: CDR1 SGHAT, CDR2 FQNNGV. Germline trimming cut 4 bases from V and 8 bases from J; bases unmatched to any gene: 14. The CDR3 sequence is 17 residues long. The CDR3 DNA follows: TGTGCCAGCAGCTCGTTAGGACAGGTGGGACACGATTCACCCCTCCACTTT. The encoded protein is CASSSLGQVGHDSPLHF.

The J gene is TRBJ1-4, the V gene TRBV9; 10 bases line up with TRBD1. Germline lookup yields CDR1 SGDLS and CDR2 YYNGEE. V shed 0 bases and J 7 bases; nucleotides not matched to a gene: 3. CDR3 length equals 15 residues. CDR3 sequence (DNA): TGTGCCAGCAGCGTAGGGGACAGGGGTGGTGAAAAACTGTTTTTT. It translates to CASSVGDRGGEKLFF.

This chain uses TRBV13 with TRBJ1-2, with TRBD1 identical over 11 bases. Germline loops: CDR1 PRHDT, CDR2 FYEKMQ (reference sequence). This CDR3 is 15 amino acids long. J lost 3 bases, V lost 4 bases, and 4 bases had no gene match. The CDR3 loop is CASSSDRGPDYGYTF. The CDR3 nucleotides are TGTGCCAGCAGCTCGGACAGGGGGCCGGACTATGGCTACACCTTC.

The rearrangement links TRBV23-1 to TRBJ1-1; 8 bases align to TRBD1. TRBV23-1 is flagged as an ORF with uncertain function. The J segment lost 11 bases and the V segment lost 4 bases, leaving 6 bases of the junction unmatched. The CDR3 contains 12 residues. The CDR3 coding sequence is TGCGCCAGCAGTCCCCCCAGGGACAGGGCTTTCTTT. This codes for CASSPPRDRAFF.

The V and J genes are TRBV5-1 and TRBJ1-6; D perhaps matches TRBD1 (6 bases). The length of the CDR3 is 15 residues. Germline assignment: CDR1 SGHRS and CDR2 YFSETQ. Trimming stripped 0 bases from V and 8 bases from J, with 12 bases between. Written as DNA, the CDR3 is TGCGCCAGCAGCTTGGCCCCGGCAGGGGATTCACCCCTCCACTTT. Residues: CASSLAPAGDSPLHF.

Concerning this clone itself: One junction end disagrees with the germline gene, perhaps due to a read error. This sample also contains other DNA sequences that code for the same CDR3. The chain is built from TRBV5-1 and TRBJ2-3; maybe TRBD2 (5 bases). The CDR3 is 14 residues long. Germline loops: CDR1 SGHRS, CDR2 YFSETQ. The CDR3 DNA reads TGCGCCAGCAGCTTGGGGGCTAGCACGGATACGCAGTATTTT. Protein sequence: CASSLGASTDTQYF.

The chain uses TRBV7-9 and TRBJ1-1; no clear D gene. The V and J ends lost 5 bases and 8 bases respectively, with 12 bases between them. The CDR3 is 12 amino acids. Germline V gene data show CDR1 as SEHNR and CDR2 as FQNEAQ (reference sequence). The CDR3 reads CASSPRGGEAFF. CDR3 coding DNA: TGTGCCAGCAGCCCCCGAGGAGGAGAAGCTTTCTTT.